The clone carrying this T cell receptor (beta chain) showed up just once. The data were taken from a study of shared clonotypes between healthy human individuals. Trimming removed 2 bases at V and 3 bases at J, with 11 bases between. The CDR3 length is 15 residues. Germline V gives CDR1 MNHEY, CDR2 SMNVEV (reference sequence). Assay: immunoSEQ multiplex PCR; the TCRdb copy retains only in-frame clones and omits some. The data contain more than 850,000 clones, roughly 74% of them singletons. Input material: memory CD4+ T cells from PBMCs. Subset meaning: CD45RA-negative fraction. This receptor was taken from a man between 18 and 35 years old in good health. Some clones in this sample may be carry-over from other donors' samples. The chain joins TRBV27 to TRBJ1-3, with D unresolved. CDR3 sequence: CASSLNGVLGNTIYF. CDR3 in DNA: TGTGCCAGCAGTTTAAACGGGGTCCTTGGAAACACCATATATTTT.